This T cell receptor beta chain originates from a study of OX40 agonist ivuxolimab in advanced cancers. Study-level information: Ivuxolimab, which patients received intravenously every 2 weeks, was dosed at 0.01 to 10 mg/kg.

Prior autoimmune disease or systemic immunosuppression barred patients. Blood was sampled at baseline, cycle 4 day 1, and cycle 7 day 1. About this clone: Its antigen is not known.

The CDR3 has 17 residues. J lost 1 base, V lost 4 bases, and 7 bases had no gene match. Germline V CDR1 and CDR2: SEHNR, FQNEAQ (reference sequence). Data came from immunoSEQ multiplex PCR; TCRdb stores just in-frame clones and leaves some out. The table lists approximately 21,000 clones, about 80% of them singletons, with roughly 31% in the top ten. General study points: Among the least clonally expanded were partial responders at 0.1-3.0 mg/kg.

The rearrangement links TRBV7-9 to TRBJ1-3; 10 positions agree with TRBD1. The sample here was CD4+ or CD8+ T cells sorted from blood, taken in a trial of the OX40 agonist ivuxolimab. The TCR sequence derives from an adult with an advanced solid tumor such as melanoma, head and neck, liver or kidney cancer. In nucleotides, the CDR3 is TGTGCCAGCAGCTCCGCGGACAGGGGGAGGTCTGGAAACACCATATATTTT. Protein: CASSSADRGRSGNTIYF.